These T cell receptor beta chains were read from a single sample in a study of T cell responses to AZD1222 COVID-19 vaccine. The assay was immunoSEQ multiplex PCR, and TCRdb's table has in-frame clones only and misses some. The sample lists 180,000 or so clones, just over 90% occurring once. Sequenced material: peripheral blood, taken on day 0 of AZD1222 vaccination. These receptors originate from an adult in good health. CDR3s include the opening cysteine and the closing phenylalanine or tryptophan. A D gene is named only where the DNA matches it firmly. Clone size is given for some rows only: seen once, a few or many times, or a class if the clone is expanded.

j_call	d_call	v_call	clone_size	cdr3_nt	cdr3_aa
TRBJ2-2	TRBD2	TRBV11-2	.	TGTGCCAGCAAGGAGCGGGATGCCGGGGAGCTGTTTTTT	CASKERDAGELFF
TRBJ2-7	.	TRBV6-5	.	TGTGCCAGCATAAGCCCAGGGAGCTCCTACGAGCAGTACTTC	CASISPGSSYEQYF
TRBJ2-3	.	TRBV5-5	.	TGTGCCAGCAGCTTGTCGGCTAGAGGGCGTCAAGATACGCAGTATTTT	CASSLSARGRQDTQYF
TRBJ2-7	TRBD2	TRBV6-2/TRBV6-3	.	TGTGCCAGCAGCTCGGGACTAGTTACCTACGAGCAGTACTTC	CASSSGLVTYEQYF
TRBJ1-6	.	TRBV7-8	.	TGTGCCAGCAGCTTGGGCGGGCCAGGAGCCCTCCACTTT	CASSLGGPGALHF
TRBJ2-1	.	TRBV11-3	.	TGTGCCAGCAGCTTTGGTGGCGGGAATGAGCAGTTCTTC	CASSFGGGNEQFF
TRBJ2-7	.	TRBV5-1	.	TGCGCCAGCAGCATCAGGGGATCCCACTCCTACGAGCAGTACTTC	CASSIRGSHSYEQYF
TRBJ1-5	TRBD1	TRBV15	once	TGTGCCACCAGCGCCGACAGGGCGGGTGGACAGCCCCAGCATTTT	CATSADRAGGQPQHF
TRBJ2-7	TRBD1	TRBV29-1	.	TGCAGCGTTGAAGACCGGGACAGGGGCTACGAGCAGTACTTC	CSVEDRDRGYEQYF
TRBJ1-3	TRBD1	TRBV7-8	.	TGTGCCAGCAGCCCCCGGACAGGGCCTGGAAACACCATATATTTT	CASSPRTGPGNTIYF